This TCR beta chain was recovered during a study of multiple sclerosis patients with progressive multifocal leukoencephalopathy. Overall study results and limits: The findings' link to JC virus versus immunocompromise remained uncertain. PML-onset expanded TRB clones were detectable before and during natalizumab therapy. In most PML patients, TRB repertoires appeared less diverse by entropy.

Assay: immunoSEQ multiplex PCR; the TCRdb copy retains only in-frame clones and omits some. The sample shows roughly 28,000 clones, more than 70% of them seen only once. Remarks on this clone: Its antigen is unknown.

From germline, CDR1 is MNHEY and CDR2 SMNVEV (reference sequence). Trimming at V came to 5 bases and at J to 8 bases, leaving 10 bases not matched to a gene. This CDR3 comprises 15 residues. Time point noted: before natalizumab initiation. T0 refers to blood drawn before natalizumab was first infused. The sequencing input was PBMCs. V gene TRBV27 combines with J gene TRBJ1-2, with 11 bases fitting TRBD1. The receptor comes from a human donor with multiple sclerosis. In DNA form, the CDR3 reads TGTGCCAGCAGTCCATTCGGGACAGGGGGGTCAGGCTACACCTTC. Translating it yields CASSPFGTGGSGYTF.